These T cell receptor beta chains were read from a single sample in a study of CXCR3-negative and CXCR3-positive naive CD8 T cells. TCRdb re-called the 5' RACE reads, yielding one record per CDR3 amino acid sequence without DNA. Its table lists some 54,000 distinct CDR3 sequences. The sequencing sample was made of naive CXCR3+ CD8+ T cells from blood. These receptors all stem from a human donor in good health. Some clones in this sample may be carry-over from other donors' samples. Each CDR3 is given with its conserved first and last residue.

v_gene	j_gene	CDR3aa
TRBV9	TRBJ1-5	CASSPHGGNQPQHF
TRBV25-1	TRBJ2-2	CASRGSGRGVTGELFF
TRBV7-3	TRBJ1-1	CASSFLAGGIMNTEAFF
TRBV7-9	TRBJ2-7	CASSLPAAYEQYF
TRBV14	TRBJ2-3	CASSQGDFLYTDTQYF
TRBV28	TRBJ2-5	CASSLYIRQETQYF
TRBV20-1	TRBJ1-5	CSALRDPEAGSNQPQHF
TRBV6-2/TRBV6-3	TRBJ2-1	CASEGHANEQFF
TRBV4-2	TRBJ1-1	CASSQDGGRENTEAFF
TRBV2	TRBJ2-5	CASSDPRTVSQETQYF
TRBV20-1	TRBJ1-1	CSARGQGAFGTEAFF
TRBV5-1	TRBJ2-5	CASSFEGGETQYF
TRBV3-1	TRBJ1-2	CASSQDIIGGDYGYTF
TRBV5-5	TRBJ2-1	CASFSYNEQFF
TRBV7-9	TRBJ2-7	CASSIIGDHRGVGEQYF
TRBV7-8	TRBJ1-1	CASSRGQGAWGTEAFF
TRBV9	TRBJ2-5	CASSGRESQETQYF
TRBV7-8	TRBJ2-7	CASTSQGTYEQYF
TRBV4-3	TRBJ1-1	CASSRSLVGSTNTEAFF
TRBV10-3	TRBJ2-3	CAISETSGGRTDTQYF
TRBV15	TRBJ2-2	CATSREAEAGELFF
TRBV7-6	TRBJ2-7	CASSAGLAYEQYF
TRBV4-3	TRBJ1-6	CASSQSPDSPLHF
TRBV7-3	TRBJ2-1	CASSHHTPSGGINEQFF
TRBV10-1	TRBJ2-4	CASSESRKNIQYF
TRBV9	TRBJ2-1	CASTARGQPSYNEQFF
TRBV7-9	TRBJ2-1	CASSRGTGYNEQFF